The clone carrying this TCR beta chain is medium-sized. Its matching antigen is unknown. Semi-nested PCR with Nested Universal Primer A followed constant-region reverse priming of full-length variable regions. In TCRdb, the 5' RACE reads were re-called with MiXCR into one record per CDR3 protein. The top ten clones hold approximately 5.8% of a sample with about 5,700 distinct CDR3 sequences, about a third of them seen once. The CDR3 runs 16 residues. V was shortened by 4 bases and J by 0 bases, with 15 bases between the two germline ends. Per the germline V gene, CDR1 is SGHTA and CDR2 is FQGNSA. Study-wide results and caveats: Tumor memory CD4+ T cell TCR gene usage clustered with blood and lymph node memory CD4+ cells and lymph node naive CD4+ cells.

Sequenced: naive CD4+ T cells sorted from a lymph node. Subset described: naive CD4+ T cells, CD4+CD45RA+CD25-. The TCR comes from a female donor with breast cancer. This rearrangement joins TRBV7-2 to TRBJ1-1; tentative D call: TRBD1 (6 bases). The CDR3 is CASSSYRDPVNTEAFF. The CDR3, as DNA: TGTGCCAGCAGCTCTTACAGGGACCCCGTGAACACTGAAGCTTTCTTT.